This TCR beta chain was captured in a study of molecular identifiers for immune sequencing clone quantification. For the study at large: Five portions were made in replicates from RNA of approximately 22,000 or 94,000 naive CD8 cells, and four underwent sequencing.

Preparation of the bulk TCR libraries relied on previously described methods and listed TCR primers. TCRdb reprocessed the PCR reads with MiXCR, giving one entry per CDR3 protein. The table records some 680,000 distinct CDR3 sequences, roughly 25% of them present only once. This clonotype has just a few counts. Isolation of naive CD8 T cells was achieved by sorting on a CD8+CD4-CCR7+CD45RA+ phenotype. The origin of this receptor is a human donor in good health. Some libraries in this study had Jurkat cell RNA spiked in. Material for sequencing was naive CD8+ T cells from blood, with Jurkat cell RNA spiked in. Subset described: FACS-sorted CD8+CD4-CCR7+CD45RA+ naive T cells.

CDR3 in amino acids: CSASGGDLPTFSYEQYF. In DNA form, the CDR3 reads TGCAGTGCCAGCGGGGGGGACTTACCTACTTTCTCCTACGAGCAGTACTTC. The rearrangement uses TRBV20-1 and TRBJ2-7, with TRBD2 matching over 10 bases. CDR3 length: 17 amino acids. Germline loops: CDR1 DFQATT, CDR2 SNEGSKA (reference sequence). Losses at the gene ends were 6 bases for V and 0 bases for J; bases not matched to a gene: 14.